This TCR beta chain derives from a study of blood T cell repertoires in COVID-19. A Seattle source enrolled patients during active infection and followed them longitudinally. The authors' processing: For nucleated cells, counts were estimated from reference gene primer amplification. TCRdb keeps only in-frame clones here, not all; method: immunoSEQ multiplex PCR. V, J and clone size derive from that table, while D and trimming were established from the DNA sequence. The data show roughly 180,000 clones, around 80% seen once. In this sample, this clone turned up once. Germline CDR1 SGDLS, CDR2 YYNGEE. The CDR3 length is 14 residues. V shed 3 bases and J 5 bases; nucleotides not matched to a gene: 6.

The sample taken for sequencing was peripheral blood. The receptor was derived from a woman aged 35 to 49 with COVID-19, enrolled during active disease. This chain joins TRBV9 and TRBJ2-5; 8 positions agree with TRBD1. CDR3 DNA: TGTGCCAGCAGCGGACGGACAGGGTACGAGACCCAGTACTTC. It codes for CASSGRTGYETQYF.